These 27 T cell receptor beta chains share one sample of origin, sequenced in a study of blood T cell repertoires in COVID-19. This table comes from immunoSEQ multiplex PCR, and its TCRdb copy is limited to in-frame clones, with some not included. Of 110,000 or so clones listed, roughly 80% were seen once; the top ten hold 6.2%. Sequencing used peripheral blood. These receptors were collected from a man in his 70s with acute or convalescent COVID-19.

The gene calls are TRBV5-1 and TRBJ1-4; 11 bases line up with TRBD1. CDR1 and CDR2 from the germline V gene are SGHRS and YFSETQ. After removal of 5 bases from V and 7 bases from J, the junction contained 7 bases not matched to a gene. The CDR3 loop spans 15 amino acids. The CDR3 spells CASRFAGTGGEKLFF. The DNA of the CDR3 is TGCGCCAGCAGATTTGCCGGGACAGGGGGTGAAAAACTGTTTTTT. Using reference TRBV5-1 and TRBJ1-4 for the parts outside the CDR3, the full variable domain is KAGVTQTPRYLIKTRGQQVTLSCSPISGHRSVSWYQQTPGQGLQFLFEYFSETQRNKGNFPGRFSGRQFSNSRSEMNVSTLELGDSALYLCASRFAGTGGEKLFFGSGTQLSVL.

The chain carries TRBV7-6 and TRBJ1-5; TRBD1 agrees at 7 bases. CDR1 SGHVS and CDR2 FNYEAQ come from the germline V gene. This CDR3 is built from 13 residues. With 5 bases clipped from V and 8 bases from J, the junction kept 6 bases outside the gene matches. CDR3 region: CASSRGGLKPQHF. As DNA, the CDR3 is TGTGCCAGCAGCCGAGGGGGCCTGAAGCCCCAGCATTTT.

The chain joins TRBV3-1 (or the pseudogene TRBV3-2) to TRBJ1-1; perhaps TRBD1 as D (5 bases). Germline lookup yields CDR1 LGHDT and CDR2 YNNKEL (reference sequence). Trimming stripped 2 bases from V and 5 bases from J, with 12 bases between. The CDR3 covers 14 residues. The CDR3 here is CASSQPNTGTEAFF. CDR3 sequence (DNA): TGTGCCAGCAGCCAACCGAATACAGGAACTGAAGCTTTCTTT.

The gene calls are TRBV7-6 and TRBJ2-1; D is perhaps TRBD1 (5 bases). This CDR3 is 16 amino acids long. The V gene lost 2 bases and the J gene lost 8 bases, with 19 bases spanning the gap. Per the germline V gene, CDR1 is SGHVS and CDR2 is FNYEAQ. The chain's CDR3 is CASSLMSDGHSDEQFF. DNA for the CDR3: TGTGCCAGCAGCTTAATGTCGGACGGACATTCCGATGAGCAGTTCTTC.

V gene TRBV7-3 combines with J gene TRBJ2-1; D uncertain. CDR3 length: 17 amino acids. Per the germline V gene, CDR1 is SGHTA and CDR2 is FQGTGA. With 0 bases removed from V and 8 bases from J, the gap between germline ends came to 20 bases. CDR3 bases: TGTGCCAGCAGCTTAACTGCCCCTCTAAGTGGGCACGATGAGCAGTTCTTC. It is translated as CASSLTAPLSGHDEQFF.

The CDR3 DNA follows: TGTGCCAGCAGTTCGGGACCGGGAGCGGACATTCAGTACTTC. It codes for CASSSGPGADIQYF. This chain joins TRBV6-5 and TRBJ2-4; the D gene is possibly TRBD2 (6 bases). V shed 4 bases and J shed 8 bases, with 15 bases lying between them. The CDR3 loop spans 14 amino acids. Germline assignment: CDR1 MNHEY and CDR2 SVGAGI.

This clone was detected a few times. CDR3 coding DNA: TGTGCCAGTAGTGGACCGGGACTAGCGGGAGTCGTTCAGGATACGCAGTATTTT. Protein: CASSGPGLAGVVQDTQYF. The chain recombines TRBV19 with TRBJ2-3, with 14 bases fitting TRBD2. Losses at the gene ends were 5 bases for V and 6 bases for J; bases not matched to a gene: 13. Germline CDR1 reads LNHDA; CDR2 reads SQIVND (reference sequence). This CDR3 region has 18 residues.

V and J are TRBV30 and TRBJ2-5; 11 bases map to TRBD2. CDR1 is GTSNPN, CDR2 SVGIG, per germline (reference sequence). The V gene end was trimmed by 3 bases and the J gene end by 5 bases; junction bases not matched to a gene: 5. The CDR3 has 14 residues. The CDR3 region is CAWSVAGGLETQYF. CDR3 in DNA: TGTGCCTGGAGCGTAGCGGGGGGGCTTGAGACCCAGTACTTC.

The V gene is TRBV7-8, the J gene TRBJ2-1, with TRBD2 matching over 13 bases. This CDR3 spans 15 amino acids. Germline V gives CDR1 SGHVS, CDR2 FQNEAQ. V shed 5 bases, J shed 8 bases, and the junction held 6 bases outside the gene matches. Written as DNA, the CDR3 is TGTGCCAGCAGCCCGGGACTAGCGGGAATCGATGAGCAGTTCTTC. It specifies CASSPGLAGIDEQFF.

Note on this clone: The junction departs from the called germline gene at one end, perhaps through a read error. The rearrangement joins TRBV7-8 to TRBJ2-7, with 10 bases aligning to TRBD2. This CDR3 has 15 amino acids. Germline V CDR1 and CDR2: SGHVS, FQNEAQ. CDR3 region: CAGSSAGLAGDEQYF. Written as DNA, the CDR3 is TGTGCCGGCAGCTCCGCAGGGCTAGCGGGAGACGAGCAGTACTTC.

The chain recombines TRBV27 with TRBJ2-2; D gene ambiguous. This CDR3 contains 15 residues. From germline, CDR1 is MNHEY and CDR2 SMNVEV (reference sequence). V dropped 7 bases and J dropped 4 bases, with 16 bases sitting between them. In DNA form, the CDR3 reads TGTGCCAGCACCGCCGGCAGCAGGCCCACCGGGGAGCTGTTTTTT. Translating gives CASTAGSRPTGELFF.

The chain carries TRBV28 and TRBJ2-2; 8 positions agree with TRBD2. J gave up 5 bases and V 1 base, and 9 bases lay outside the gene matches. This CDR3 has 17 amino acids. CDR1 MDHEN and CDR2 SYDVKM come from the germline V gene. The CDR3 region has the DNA TGTGCCAGCAGTTTATTGGGGATAGCGGGACCGACCGGGGAGCTGTTTTTT. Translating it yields CASSLLGIAGPTGELFF.

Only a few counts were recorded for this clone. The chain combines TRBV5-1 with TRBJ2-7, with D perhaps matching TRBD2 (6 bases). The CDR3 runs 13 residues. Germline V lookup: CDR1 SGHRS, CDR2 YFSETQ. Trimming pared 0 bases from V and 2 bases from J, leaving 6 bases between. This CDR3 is CASSLERAYEQYF. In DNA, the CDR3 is TGCGCCAGCAGCTTGGAGCGGGCCTACGAGCAGTACTTC.

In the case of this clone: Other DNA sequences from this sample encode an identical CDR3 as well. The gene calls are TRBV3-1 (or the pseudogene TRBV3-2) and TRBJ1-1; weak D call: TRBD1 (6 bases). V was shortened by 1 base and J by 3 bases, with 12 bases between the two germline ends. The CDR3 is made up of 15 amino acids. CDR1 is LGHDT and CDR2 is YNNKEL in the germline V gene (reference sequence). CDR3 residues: CASSQGGQGYTEAFF. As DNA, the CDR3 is TGTGCCAGCAGCCAAGGCGGGCAGGGGTACACTGAAGCTTTCTTT.

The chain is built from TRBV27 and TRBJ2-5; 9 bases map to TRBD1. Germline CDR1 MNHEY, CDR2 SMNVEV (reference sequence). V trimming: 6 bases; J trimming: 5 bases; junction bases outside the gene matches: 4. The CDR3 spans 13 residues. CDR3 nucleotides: TGTGCCAGCAGCGACAGGGGGTTGGAGACCCAGTACTTC. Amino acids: CASSDRGLETQYF.

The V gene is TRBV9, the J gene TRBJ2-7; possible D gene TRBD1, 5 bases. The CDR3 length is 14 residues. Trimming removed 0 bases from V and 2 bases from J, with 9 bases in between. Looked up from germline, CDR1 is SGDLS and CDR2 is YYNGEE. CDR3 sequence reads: CASSVEGRAYEQYF. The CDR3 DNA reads TGTGCCAGCAGCGTAGAAGGCAGGGCCTACGAGCAGTACTTC.

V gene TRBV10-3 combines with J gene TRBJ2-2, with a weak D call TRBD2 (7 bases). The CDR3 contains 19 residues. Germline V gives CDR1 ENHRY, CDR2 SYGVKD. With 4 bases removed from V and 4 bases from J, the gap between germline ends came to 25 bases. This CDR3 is CAISAALRGGGKTTGELFF. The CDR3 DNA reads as TGTGCCATCAGTGCTGCTCTAAGGGGAGGGGGTAAGACCACCGGGGAGCTGTTTTTT.

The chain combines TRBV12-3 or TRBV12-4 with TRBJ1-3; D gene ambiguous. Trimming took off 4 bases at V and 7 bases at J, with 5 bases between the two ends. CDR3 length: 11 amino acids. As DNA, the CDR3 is TGTGCCAGCAGTTATCAGAACACCATATATTTT. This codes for CASSYQNTIYF.

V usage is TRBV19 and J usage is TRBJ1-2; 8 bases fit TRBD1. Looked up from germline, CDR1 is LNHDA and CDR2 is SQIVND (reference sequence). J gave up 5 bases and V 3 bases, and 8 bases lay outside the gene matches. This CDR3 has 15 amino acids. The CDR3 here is CASSISPGGAYGYTF. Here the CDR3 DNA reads TGTGCCAGTAGTATCAGCCCAGGGGGCGCATATGGCTACACCTTC.

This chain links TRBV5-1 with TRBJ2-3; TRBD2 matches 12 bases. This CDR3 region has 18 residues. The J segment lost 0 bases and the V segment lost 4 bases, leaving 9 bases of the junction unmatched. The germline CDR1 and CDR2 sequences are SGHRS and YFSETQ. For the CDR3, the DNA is TGCGCCAGCAGCCACGGGACTAGCGGGTTCCCTAGCACAGATACGCAGTATTTT. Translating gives CASSHGTSGFPSTDTQYF. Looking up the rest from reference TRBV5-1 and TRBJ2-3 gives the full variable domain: KAGVTQTPRYLIKTRGQQVTLSCSPISGHRSVSWYQQTPGQGLQFLFEYFSETQRNKGNFPGRFSGRQFSNSRSEMNVSTLELGDSALYLCASSHGTSGFPSTDTQYFGPGTRLTVL.

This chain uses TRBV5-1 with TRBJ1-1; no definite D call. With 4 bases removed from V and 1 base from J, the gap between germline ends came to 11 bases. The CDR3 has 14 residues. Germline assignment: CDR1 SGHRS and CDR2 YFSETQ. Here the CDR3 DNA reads TGCGCCAGCAGCCCCGCACGGAGGAACACTGAAGCTTTCTTT. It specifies CASSPARRNTEAFF.

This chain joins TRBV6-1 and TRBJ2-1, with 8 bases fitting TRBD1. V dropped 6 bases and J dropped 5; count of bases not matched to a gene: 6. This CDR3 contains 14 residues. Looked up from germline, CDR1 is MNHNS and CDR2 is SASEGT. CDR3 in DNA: TGTGCCAGCAGCAACCGGGACAGGAACAATGAGCAGTTCTTC. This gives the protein CASSNRDRNNEQFF.

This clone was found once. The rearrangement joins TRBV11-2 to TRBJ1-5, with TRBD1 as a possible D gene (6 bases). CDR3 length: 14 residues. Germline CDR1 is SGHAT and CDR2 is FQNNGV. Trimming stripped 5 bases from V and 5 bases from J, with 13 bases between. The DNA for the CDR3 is TGTGCCAGCAGCCGAACAGGGTTCGATCAGCCCCAGCATTTT. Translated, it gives CASSRTGFDQPQHF.

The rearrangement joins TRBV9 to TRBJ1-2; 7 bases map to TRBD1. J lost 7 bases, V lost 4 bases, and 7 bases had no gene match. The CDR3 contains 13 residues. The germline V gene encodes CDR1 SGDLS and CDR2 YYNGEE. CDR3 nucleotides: TGTGCCAGCAGCATAACAGGGGTTTCTGGCTACACCTTC. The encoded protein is CASSITGVSGYTF.

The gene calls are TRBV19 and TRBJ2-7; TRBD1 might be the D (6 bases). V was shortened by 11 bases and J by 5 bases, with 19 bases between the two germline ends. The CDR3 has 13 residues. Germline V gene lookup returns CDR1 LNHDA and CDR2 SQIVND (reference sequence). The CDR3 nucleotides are TGTGCCTGCGGTACGACAGGAGCTGACGAGCAGTACTTC. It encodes CACGTTGADEQYF.

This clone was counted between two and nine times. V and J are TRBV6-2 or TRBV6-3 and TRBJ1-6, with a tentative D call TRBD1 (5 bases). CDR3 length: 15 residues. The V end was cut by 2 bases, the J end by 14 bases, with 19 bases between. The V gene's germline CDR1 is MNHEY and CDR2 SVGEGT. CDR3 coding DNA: TGTGCCAGCAGTTACGCGGCAGGGAATTCATTAGCCCTCCACTTT. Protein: CASSYAAGNSLALHF.

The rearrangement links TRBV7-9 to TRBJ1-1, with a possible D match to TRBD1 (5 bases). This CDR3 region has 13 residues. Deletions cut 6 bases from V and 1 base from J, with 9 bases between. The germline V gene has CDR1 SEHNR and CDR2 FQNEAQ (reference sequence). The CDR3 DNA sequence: TGTGCCAGCAGTCGACAGACGAACACTGAAGCTTTCTTT. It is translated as CASSRQTNTEAFF.